This is a list of T cell receptor beta chains from one sample in a study of shared clonotypes between healthy human individuals. The table came from immunoSEQ multiplex PCR; TCRdb's copy has only in-frame clones and leaves some out. The repertoire includes 1,500,000 or so clones, around 98.5% of them detected once, and 0.36% sits in the top ten. Sample: naive CD4+ T cells sorted from blood. The receptors come from a man aged 30-40 years in good health. Each CDR3 is given with its conserved first and last residue. A D gene is named only where the DNA matches it firmly. Clone size is shown for a subset of rows, as once, few, many or a class of expanded clone.

D: .
J: TRBJ2-1
V: TRBV5-1
size: once
DNA: TGCGCCAGCAGCCCCGTGGACAATGAGCAGTTCTTC
CDR3: CASSPVDNEQFF

D: TRBD2
J: TRBJ2-5
V: TRBV5-8
size: .
DNA: TGTGCCAGCAGCTCGGGACTAGCGGGAGAGGAGACCCAGTACTTC
CDR3: CASSSGLAGEETQYF

D: .
J: TRBJ2-5
V: TRBV9
size: .
DNA: TGTGCCAGCAGCGTCGAACCCCTTCAAGAGACCCAGTACTTC
CDR3: CASSVEPLQETQYF

D: .
J: TRBJ1-2
V: TRBV10-3
size: .
DNA: TGTGCCATCAGTGAGGGGGCAGGGCCCCTTGGGTTTGGCTACACCTTC
CDR3: CAISEGAGPLGFGYTF

D: TRBD2
J: TRBJ2-5
V: TRBV5-1
size: once
DNA: TGCGCCAGCAGCTTCCCACAGACTAGCGGGAGGGGAGAGACCCAGTACTTC
CDR3: CASSFPQTSGRGETQYF

D: TRBD2
J: TRBJ2-5
V: TRBV29-1
size: .
DNA: TGCAGCGTGACTAGCGGGGAAGAGACCCAGTACTTC
CDR3: CSVTSGEETQYF

D: TRBD2
J: TRBJ2-7
V: TRBV28
size: .
DNA: TGTGCCAGTGACCCAGCGGGGCGTAGAAACGAGCAGTACTTC
CDR3: CASDPAGRRNEQYF

D: .
J: TRBJ1-2
V: TRBV5-4
size: .
DNA: TGTGCCAGCAGCTTGCCCCAAGGGGTGGAGTATGGCTACACCTTC
CDR3: CASSLPQGVEYGYTF

D: TRBD2
J: TRBJ2-1
V: TRBV9
size: .
DNA: TGTGCCAGCAGCCCTATAGCGGGTACTTACAATGAGCAGTTCTTC
CDR3: CASSPIAGTYNEQFF

D: .
J: TRBJ1-4
V: TRBV28
size: .
DNA: TGTGCCAGCAGGCGCCCACGGGAAAAACTGTTTTTT
CDR3: CASRRPREKLFF

D: .
J: TRBJ1-4
V: TRBV28
size: .
DNA: TGTGCCAGCAGTTTCGGGGAGAATGAAAAACTGTTTTTT
CDR3: CASSFGENEKLFF

D: .
J: TRBJ1-1
V: TRBV7-2
size: .
DNA: TGTGCCAGCAGCAAACCAAACGGGGGGCTCGCTGAAGCTTTCTTT
CDR3: CASSKPNGGLAEAFF

D: .
J: TRBJ2-7
V: TRBV4-3
size: .
DNA: TGCGCCAGCAGCCAAGATTTCGGGGATCAGCAGTACTTC
CDR3: CASSQDFGDQQYF

D: .
J: TRBJ1-1
V: TRBV9
size: .
DNA: TGTGCCAGCAGCGTAGGGGCAGGGCCCCCTACGAACACTGAAGCTTTCTTT
CDR3: CASSVGAGPPTNTEAFF

D: .
J: TRBJ1-2
V: TRBV20-1
size: .
DNA: TGCAGTGCTAGAGGTGGGGATGGCTACACCTTC
CDR3: CSARGGDGYTF

D: .
J: TRBJ2-7
V: TRBV6-1
size: .
DNA: TGTGCCAGCACCGGACAGCCGGGTAGGGGATACGAGCAGTACTTC
CDR3: CASTGQPGRGYEQYF

D: .
J: TRBJ2-1
V: TRBV14
size: .
DNA: TGTGCCAGCAGCCCGATGACCGGCCAGGAGTCCTACAATGAGCAGTTCTTC
CDR3: CASSPMTGQESYNEQFF

D: TRBD1
J: TRBJ2-7
V: TRBV28
size: .
DNA: TGTGCCAGCAGATTGACGACAGGGGCGGCCTACGAGCAGTACTTC
CDR3: CASRLTTGAAYEQYF

D: .
J: TRBJ1-5
V: TRBV2
size: .
DNA: TGTGCCAGCAGTGAATTCCGGGGTGGCAATCAGCCCCAGCATTTT
CDR3: CASSEFRGGNQPQHF

D: .
J: TRBJ2-3
V: TRBV27
size: .
DNA: TGTGCCAGCAGTTTATTTTATCCAGATACGCAGTATTTT
CDR3: CASSLFYPDTQYF